The text below deals with one TCR beta chain. Its antigen is unidentified. TCRdb ran MiXCR on the RT-PCR reads and lists one entry per CDR3 protein. The sample lists some 520,000 distinct CDR3 sequences, approximately 15% occurring once. The V end lost 2 bases, the J end lost 4 bases, and 10 bases lay between the germline ends. The CDR3 is 14 residues long. Germline V CDR1 and CDR2: WNHNN, SYGVQD (reference sequence). This record comes from a study of response to subunit inactivated influenza vaccine. General observations from the study: Authors proposed each seasonal influenza vaccination draws in few new T cells.

The TCR sequence derives from a man in his fifties or sixties who received an inactivated influenza vaccine. V and J are TRBV10-1 and TRBJ2-3; D is unclear. Sequencing used CD4+ T cells sorted from PBMCs, obtained around 25 months after vaccination. CDR3 sequence: CASSEASRPDTQYF. DNA for the CDR3: TGCGCCAGCAGTGAGGCGAGCCGCCCAGATACGCAGTATTTT.